The T cell receptor beta chain described here comes from a study of T cell responses to AZD1222 COVID-19 vaccine. On the study more broadly: Whether given at about 4 or about 12 weeks, second doses were pooled.

CDR3 size: 14 residues. Trimming cost V 2 bases and J 2 bases, with 10 bases left between them. CDR1 is MNHEY, CDR2 SMNVEV, per germline (reference sequence). About this clone: Its cognate antigen is unknown.

Method: immunoSEQ multiplex PCR; TCRdb's copy keeps in-frame clones and lacks some. The sample shows some 120,000 clones, about 86% of them seen only once. Notes on the study in general: Targeting of unmutated variant regions was reportedly seen in nearly half of spike-specific TCRs. Spike-wide vaccine-associated CD4 TCRs dominated at 160-218 and 743-854. When two AZD1222 doses had been given, Spike-specific TCR breadth and depth rose.

This chain links TRBV27 with TRBJ2-7; D call uncertain. The sample was peripheral blood, taken on day 0 of AZD1222 vaccination. This clonotype originated in an adult in good health. The CDR3 DNA follows: TGTGCCAGCAGTTTAACGAATGGGGCCTACGAGCAGTACTTC. This codes for CASSLTNGAYEQYF.